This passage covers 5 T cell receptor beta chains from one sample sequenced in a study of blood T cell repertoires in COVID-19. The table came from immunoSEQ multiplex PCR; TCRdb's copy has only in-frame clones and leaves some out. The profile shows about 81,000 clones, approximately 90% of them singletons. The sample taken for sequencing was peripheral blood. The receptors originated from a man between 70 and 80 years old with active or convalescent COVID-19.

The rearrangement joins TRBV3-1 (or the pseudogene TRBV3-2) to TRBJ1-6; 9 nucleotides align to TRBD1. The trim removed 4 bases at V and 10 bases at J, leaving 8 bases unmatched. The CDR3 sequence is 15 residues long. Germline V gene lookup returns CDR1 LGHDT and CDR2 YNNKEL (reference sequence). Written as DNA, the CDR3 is TGTGCCAGCAGCCCGACAGGGGGAAAAGACTCACCCCTCCACTTT. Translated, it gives CASSPTGGKDSPLHF.

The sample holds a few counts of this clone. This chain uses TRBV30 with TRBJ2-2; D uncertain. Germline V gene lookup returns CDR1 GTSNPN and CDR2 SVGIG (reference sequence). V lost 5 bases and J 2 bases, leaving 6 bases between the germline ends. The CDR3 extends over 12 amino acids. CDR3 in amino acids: CAWVSNTGELFF. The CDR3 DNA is TGTGCCTGGGTCAGTAACACCGGGGAGCTGTTTTTT.

CDR3 sequence reads: CASSYSIQGYQPQHF. CDR3 bases: TGTGCCAGCAGTTACAGTATCCAGGGCTATCAGCCCCAGCATTTT. The chain carries TRBV6-2 or TRBV6-3 and TRBJ1-5, with D possibly matching TRBD1 (5 bases). The CDR3 consists of 15 residues. Germline lookup yields CDR1 MNHEY and CDR2 SVGEGT. V was clipped by 2 bases and J by 5 bases, with 13 bases between them.

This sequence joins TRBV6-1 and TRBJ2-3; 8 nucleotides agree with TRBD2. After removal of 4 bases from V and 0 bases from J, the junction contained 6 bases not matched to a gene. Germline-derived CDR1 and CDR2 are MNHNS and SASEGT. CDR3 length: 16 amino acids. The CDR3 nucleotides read TGTGCCAGCAGTGTGCGGGGGGTCTCGAGCACAGATACGCAGTATTTT. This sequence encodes CASSVRGVSSTDTQYF.

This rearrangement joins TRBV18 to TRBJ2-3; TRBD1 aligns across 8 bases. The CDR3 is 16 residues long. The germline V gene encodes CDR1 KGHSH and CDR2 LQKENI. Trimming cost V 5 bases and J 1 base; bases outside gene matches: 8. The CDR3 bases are TGTGCCAGCTCATCAGGACAGGGAAGAGGCACAGATACGCAGTATTTT. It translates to CASSSGQGRGTDTQYF.